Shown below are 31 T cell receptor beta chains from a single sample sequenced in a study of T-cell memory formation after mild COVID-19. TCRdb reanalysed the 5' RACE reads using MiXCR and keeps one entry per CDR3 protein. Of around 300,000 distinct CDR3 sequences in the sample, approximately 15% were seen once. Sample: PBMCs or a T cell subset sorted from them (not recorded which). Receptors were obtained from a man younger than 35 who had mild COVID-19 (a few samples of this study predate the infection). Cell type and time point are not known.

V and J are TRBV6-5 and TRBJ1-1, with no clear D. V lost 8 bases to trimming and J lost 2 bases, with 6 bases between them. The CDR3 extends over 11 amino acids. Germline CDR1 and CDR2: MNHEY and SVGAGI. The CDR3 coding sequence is TGTGCCAGCGCTTATAACACTGAAGCTTTCTTT. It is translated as CASAYNTEAFF.

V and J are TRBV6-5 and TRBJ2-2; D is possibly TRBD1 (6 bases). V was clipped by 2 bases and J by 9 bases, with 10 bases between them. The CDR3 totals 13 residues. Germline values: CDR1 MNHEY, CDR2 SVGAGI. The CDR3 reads CASSYPGTRELFF. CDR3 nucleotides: TGTGCCAGCAGTTACCCTGGGACAAGGGAGCTGTTTTTT.

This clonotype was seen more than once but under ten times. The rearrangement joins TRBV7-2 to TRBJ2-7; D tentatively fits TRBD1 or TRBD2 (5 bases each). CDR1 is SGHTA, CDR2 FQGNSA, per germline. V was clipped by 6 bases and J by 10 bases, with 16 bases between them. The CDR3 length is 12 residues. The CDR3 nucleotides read TGTGCCAGCAGTCTGGTTAGGGGACGACAGTACGTC. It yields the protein CASSLVRGRQYV.

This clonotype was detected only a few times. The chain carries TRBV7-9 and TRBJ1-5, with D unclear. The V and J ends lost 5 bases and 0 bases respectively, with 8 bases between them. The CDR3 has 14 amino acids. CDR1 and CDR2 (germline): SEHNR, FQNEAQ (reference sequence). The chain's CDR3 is CASSLTDSNQPQHF. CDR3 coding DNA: TGTGCCAGCAGCCTGACGGATAGCAATCAGCCCCAGCATTTT.

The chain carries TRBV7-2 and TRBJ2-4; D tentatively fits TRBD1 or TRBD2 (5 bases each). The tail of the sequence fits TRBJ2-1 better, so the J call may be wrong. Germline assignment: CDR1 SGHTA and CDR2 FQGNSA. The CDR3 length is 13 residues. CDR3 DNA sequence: TGTGCCAGCAGCTTAGATGGGGGTAACATTCAGTTCTTC. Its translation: CASSLDGGNIQFF.

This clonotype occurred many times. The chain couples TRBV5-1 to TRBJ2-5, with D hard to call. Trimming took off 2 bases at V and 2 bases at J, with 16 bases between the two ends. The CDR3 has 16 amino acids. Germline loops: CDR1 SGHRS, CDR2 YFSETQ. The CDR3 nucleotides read TGCGCCAGCAGCTTAGGCGGTCAGTCTTTTCAAGAGACCCAGTACTTC. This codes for CASSLGGQSFQETQYF.

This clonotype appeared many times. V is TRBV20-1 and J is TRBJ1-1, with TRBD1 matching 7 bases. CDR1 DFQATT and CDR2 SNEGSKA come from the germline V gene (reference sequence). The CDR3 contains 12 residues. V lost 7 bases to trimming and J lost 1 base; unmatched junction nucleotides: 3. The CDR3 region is CSVRTGNTEAFF. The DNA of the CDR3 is TGCAGTGTTCGGACAGGGAACACTGAAGCTTTCTTT.

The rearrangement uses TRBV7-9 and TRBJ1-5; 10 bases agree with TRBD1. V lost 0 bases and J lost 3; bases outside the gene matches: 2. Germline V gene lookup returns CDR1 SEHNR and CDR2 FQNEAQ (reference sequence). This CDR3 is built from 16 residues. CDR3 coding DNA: TGTGCCAGCAGCTTAGCCAGACAGGGGGCCAATCAGCCCCAGCATTTT. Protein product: CASSLARQGANQPQHF. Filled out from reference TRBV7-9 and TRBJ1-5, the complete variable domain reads DTGVSQNPRHKITKRGQNVTFRCDPISEHNRLYWYRQTLGQGPEFLTYFQNEAQLEKSRLLSDRFSAERPKGSFSTLEIQRTEQGDSAMYLCASSLARQGANQPQHFGDGTRLSIL.

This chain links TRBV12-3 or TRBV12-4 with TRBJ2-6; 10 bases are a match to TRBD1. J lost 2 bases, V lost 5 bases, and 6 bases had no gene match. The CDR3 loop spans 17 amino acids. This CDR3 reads CASSPQTGGPGANVLTF. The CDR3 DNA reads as TGTGCCAGCAGTCCCCAGACAGGGGGCCCTGGGGCCAACGTCCTGACTTTC.

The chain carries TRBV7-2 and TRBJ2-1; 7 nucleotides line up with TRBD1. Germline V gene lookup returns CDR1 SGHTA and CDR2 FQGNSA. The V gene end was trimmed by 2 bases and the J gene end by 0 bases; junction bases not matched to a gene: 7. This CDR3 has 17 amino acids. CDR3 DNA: TGTGCCAGCAGCTTATGGGGGACAGCCTCCTCCTACAATGAGCAGTTCTTC. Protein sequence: CASSLWGTASSYNEQFF.

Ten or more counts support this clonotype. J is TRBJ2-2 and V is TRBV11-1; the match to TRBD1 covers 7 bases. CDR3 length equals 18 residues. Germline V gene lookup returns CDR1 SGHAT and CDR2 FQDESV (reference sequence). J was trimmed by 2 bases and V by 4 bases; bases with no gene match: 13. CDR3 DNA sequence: TGTGCCAGCAGCTCCGGACAGGAGACCTACCTAAACACCGGGGAGCTGTTTTTT. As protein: CASSSGQETYLNTGELFF.

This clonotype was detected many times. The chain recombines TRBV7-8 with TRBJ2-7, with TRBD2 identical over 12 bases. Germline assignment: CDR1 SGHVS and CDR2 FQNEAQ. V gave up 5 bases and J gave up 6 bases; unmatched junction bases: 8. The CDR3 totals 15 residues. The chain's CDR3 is CASSLLRTSGVEQYF. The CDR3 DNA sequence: TGTGCCAGCAGCCTCTTAAGGACTAGCGGGGTCGAGCAGTACTTC.

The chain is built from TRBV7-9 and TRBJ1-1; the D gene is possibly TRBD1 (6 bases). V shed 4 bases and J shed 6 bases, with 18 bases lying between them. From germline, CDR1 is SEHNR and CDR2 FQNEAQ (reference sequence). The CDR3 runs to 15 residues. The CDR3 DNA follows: TGTGCCAGCAGCTCTGGGGGGCTCCGAAGGGCTGAAGCTTTCTTT. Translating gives CASSSGGLRRAEAFF.

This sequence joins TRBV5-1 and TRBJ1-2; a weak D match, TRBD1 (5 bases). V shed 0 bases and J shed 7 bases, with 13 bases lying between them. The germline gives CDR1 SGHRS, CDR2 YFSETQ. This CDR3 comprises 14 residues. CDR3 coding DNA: TGCGCCAGCAGCTTGGCCGAGGGGTCTGCTGGCTACACCTTC. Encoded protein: CASSLAEGSAGYTF.

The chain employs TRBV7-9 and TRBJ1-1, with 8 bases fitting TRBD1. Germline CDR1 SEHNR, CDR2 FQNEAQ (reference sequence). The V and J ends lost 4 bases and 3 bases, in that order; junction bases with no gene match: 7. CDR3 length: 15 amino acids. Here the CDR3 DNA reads TGTGCCAGCAGCTCGTCAGGGGGCGCGGACACTGAAGCTTTCTTT. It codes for CASSSSGGADTEAFF.

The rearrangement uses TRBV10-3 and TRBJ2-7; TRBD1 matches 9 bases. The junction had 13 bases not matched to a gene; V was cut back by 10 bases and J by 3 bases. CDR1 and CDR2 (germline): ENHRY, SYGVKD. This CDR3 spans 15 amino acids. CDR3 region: CATSNTGGEGYEQYF. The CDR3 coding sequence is TGTGCCACCAGCAACACAGGGGGCGAGGGCTACGAGCAGTACTTC.

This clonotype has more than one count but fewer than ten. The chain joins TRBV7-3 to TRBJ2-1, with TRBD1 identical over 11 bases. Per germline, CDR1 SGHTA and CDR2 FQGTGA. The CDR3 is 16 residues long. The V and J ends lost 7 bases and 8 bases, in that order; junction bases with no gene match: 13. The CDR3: CASTLSPGQGVYEQFF. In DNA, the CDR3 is TGTGCCAGCACCCTATCCCCGGGACAGGGGGTATATGAGCAGTTCTTC.

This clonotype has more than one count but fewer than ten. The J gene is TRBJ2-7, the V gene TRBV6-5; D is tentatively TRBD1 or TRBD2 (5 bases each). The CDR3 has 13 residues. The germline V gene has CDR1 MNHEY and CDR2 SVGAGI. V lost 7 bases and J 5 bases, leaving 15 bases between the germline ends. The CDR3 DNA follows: TGTGCCAGCAAATATCCGGGACGCAACGAGCAGTACTTC. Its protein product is CASKYPGRNEQYF.

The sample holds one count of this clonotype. CDR3 residues: CASSQEMDRQETQYF. DNA of the CDR3: TGCGCCAGCAGCCAAGAAATGGACAGGCAAGAGACCCAGTACTTC. V gene TRBV4-3 combines with J gene TRBJ2-5; 7 bases match TRBD1. The CDR3 has 15 amino acids. Trimming took 0 bases from V and 2 from J; bases not matched to a gene: 3. Germline V gene lookup returns CDR1 LGHNA and CDR2 YSLEER.

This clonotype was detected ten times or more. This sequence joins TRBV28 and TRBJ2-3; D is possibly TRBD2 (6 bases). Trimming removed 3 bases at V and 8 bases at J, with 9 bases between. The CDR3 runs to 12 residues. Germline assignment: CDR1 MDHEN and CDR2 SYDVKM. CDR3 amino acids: CASSLGGPTQYF. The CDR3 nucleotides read TGTGCCAGCAGTTTGGGGGGTCCTACGCAGTATTTT. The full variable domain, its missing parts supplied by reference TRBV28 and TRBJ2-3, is DVKVTQSSRYLVKRTGEKVFLECVQDMDHENMFWYRQDPGLGLRLIYFSYDVKMKEKGDIPEGYSVSREKKERFSLILESASTNQTSMYLCASSLGGPTQYFGPGTRLTVL.

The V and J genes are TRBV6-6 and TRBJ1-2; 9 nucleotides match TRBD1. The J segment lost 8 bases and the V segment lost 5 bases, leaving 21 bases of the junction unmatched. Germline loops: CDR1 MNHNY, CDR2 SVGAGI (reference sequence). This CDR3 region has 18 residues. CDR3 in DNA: TGTGCCAGCAGTGCCGCAGGCCGGGGTAGACAGGGGGTAGGGGGCTACACCTTC. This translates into CASSAAGRGRQGVGGYTF.

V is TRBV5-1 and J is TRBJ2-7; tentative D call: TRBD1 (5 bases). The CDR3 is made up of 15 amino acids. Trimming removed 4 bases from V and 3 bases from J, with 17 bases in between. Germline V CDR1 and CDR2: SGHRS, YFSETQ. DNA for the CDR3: TGCGCCAGCAGCCCCCCAGGGAACCTACTCTACGAGCAGTACTTC. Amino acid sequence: CASSPPGNLLYEQYF.

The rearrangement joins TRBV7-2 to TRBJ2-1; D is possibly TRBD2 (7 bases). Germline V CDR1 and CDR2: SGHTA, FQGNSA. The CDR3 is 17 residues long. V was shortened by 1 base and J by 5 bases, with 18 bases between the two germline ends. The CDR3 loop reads CASSLVHQSGGHNEQFF. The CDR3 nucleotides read TGTGCCAGCAGCTTAGTACACCAGTCGGGGGGCCACAATGAGCAGTTCTTC. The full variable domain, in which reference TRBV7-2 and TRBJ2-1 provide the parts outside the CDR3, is GAGVSQSPSNKVTEKGKDVELRCDPISGHTALYWYRQSLGQGLEFLIYFQGNSAPDKSGLPSDRFSAERTGGSVSTLTIQRTQQEDSAVYLCASSLVHQSGGHNEQFFGPGTRLTVL.

The CDR3 DNA reads as TGTGCCAGCAGCTTAGGCAGGTTCACTGAAGCTTTCTTT. This gives the protein CASSLGRFTEAFF. The V and J genes are TRBV11-2 and TRBJ1-1; D ambiguous. V lost 1 base and J lost 4, with 7 bases in between. Per germline, CDR1 SGHAT and CDR2 FQNNGV. The CDR3 sequence is 13 residues long.

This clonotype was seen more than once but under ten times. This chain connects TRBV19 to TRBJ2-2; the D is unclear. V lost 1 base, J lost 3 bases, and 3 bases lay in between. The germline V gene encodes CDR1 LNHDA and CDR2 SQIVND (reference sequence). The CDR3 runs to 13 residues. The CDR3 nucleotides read TGTGCCAGTAGTATAGGCGACACCGGGGAGCTGTTTTTT. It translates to CASSIGDTGELFF.

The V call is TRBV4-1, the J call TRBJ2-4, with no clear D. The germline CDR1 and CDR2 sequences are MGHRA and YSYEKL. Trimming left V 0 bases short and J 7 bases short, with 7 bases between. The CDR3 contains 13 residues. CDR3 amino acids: CASSQDRWNIQYF. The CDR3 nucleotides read TGCGCCAGCAGCCAAGATAGGTGGAACATTCAGTACTTC.

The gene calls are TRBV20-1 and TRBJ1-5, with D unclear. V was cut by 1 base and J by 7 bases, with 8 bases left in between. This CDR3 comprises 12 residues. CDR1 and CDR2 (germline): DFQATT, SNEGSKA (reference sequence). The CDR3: CSARVGRQPQHF. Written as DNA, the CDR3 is TGCAGTGCTAGAGTAGGTCGGCAGCCCCAGCATTTT.

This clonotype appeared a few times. CDR3 sequence reads: CASSEIGVAGANVLTF. The CDR3 nucleotides are TGTGCCAGCAGTGAAATCGGTGTAGCTGGGGCCAACGTCCTGACTTTC. This chain links TRBV6-1 with TRBJ2-6; D call uncertain. Germline-derived CDR1 and CDR2 are MNHNS and SASEGT. The CDR3 runs 16 residues. V lost 2 bases and J 2 bases, leaving 10 bases between the germline ends.

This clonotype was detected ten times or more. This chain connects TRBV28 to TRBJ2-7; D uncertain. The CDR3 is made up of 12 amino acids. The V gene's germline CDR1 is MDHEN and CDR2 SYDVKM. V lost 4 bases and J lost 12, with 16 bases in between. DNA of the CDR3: TGTGCCAGCAGTTGTCGGGCCCGGAGTGGGTACGTC. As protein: CASSCRARSGYV.

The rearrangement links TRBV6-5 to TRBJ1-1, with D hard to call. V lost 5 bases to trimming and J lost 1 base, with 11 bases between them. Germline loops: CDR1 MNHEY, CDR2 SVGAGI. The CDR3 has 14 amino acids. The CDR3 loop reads CASSTPRRNTEAFF. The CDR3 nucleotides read TGTGCCAGCAGTACCCCGAGGAGGAACACTGAAGCTTTCTTT.

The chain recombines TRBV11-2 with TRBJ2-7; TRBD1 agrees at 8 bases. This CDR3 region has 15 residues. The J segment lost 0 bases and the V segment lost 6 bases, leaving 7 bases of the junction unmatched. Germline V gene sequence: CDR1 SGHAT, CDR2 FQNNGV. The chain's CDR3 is CASSFGQGSSYEQYF. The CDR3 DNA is TGTGCCAGCAGTTTCGGACAGGGAAGCTCCTACGAGCAGTACTTC.